The rows below give T cell receptor beta chains drawn from one sample of a study of early T cells in non-severe SARS-CoV-2 infection. In TCRdb, the 5' RACE reads were re-called with MiXCR into one record per CDR3 protein. The sample has tens of thousands of distinct CDR3 sequences; 3.5% to 5% are singletons. Sequenced sample: whole blood. The receptors shown here come from an adult who was a healthcare worker with PCR-confirmed SARS-CoV-2 infection or an uninfected control (not recorded which). Each CDR3 is given with its conserved first and last residue. D genes are given only for firm matches. A clone size is listed for some rows: how often the clone was seen (once, few, many), or a class if it is expanded.

DNA	CDR3	V	J	D	size
TGTGCCAGCAGCCGGCCTAGCGGAGCTAGCACAGATACGCAGTATTTT	CASSRPSGASTDTQYF	TRBV5-4	TRBJ2-3	TRBD2	many
TGTGCCAGCAGTTCCCAACTCCTGGTCGGGGAGCAGTTCTTC	CASSSQLLVGEQFF	TRBV27	TRBJ2-1	-	medium-sized
TGTGCCAGTAGTTGGAGGGCGGGCGTGGAGACCCAGTACTTC	CASSWRAGVETQYF	TRBV19	TRBJ2-5	-	-
TGTGCCAGCAGTTTTTCCCGGGACAAAAATCAGCCCCAGCATTTT	CASSFSRDKNQPQHF	TRBV12-3/TRBV12-4	TRBJ1-5	-	many
TGTGCCAGCAGCCCCGGGGGCGGGAGGGCCTACGAGCAGTACTTC	CASSPGGGRAYEQYF	TRBV7-3	TRBJ2-7	TRBD2	many
TGTGCCATCAGTGAGTCGGCCAGCGGGAGCATAGGAGATACGCAGTATTTT	CAISESASGSIGDTQYF	TRBV10-3	TRBJ2-3	TRBD2	many
TGTGCCAGTACCCCGCAGCCGGGTAACACCGGGGAGCTGTTTTTT	CASTPQPGNTGELFF	TRBV19	TRBJ2-2	-	-
TGCAGCGTTGACGACAGGGGGGATGAGCAGTTCTTC	CSVDDRGDEQFF	TRBV29-1	TRBJ2-1	TRBD1	many
TGCAGTGCAACCGATATCTCCCAAGAGACCCAGTACTTC	CSATDISQETQYF	TRBV20-1	TRBJ2-5	-	many
TGTGCCAGCAGCGCACAGGGGGCGAGATTCGACGAGCAGTACTTC	CASSAQGARFDEQYF	TRBV7-2	TRBJ2-7	TRBD1	many
TGTGCCAGCAGCCCAATTAGGCGGGAGCGGATGGGGGTCTACGAGCAGTACTTC	CASSPIRRERMGVYEQYF	TRBV11-2	TRBJ2-7	TRBD2	many
TGTGCCAGCAGCTCAACACAGGGGATGGATACGCAGTATTTT	CASSSTQGMDTQYF	TRBV11-2	TRBJ2-3	TRBD1	many
TGCGCCAGCAGCTTTCCGGGACAGTACAAAAACATTCAGTACTTC	CASSFPGQYKNIQYF	TRBV5-1	TRBJ2-4	TRBD1	many
TGTGCCAGCAGCTTAGGGACACGGGGAGAGCAGTACTTC	CASSLGTRGEQYF	TRBV7-9	TRBJ2-7	-	once
TGCGCCAGCAGCCAAGGACTAGCGAGTGAGCAGTTCTTC	CASSQGLASEQFF	TRBV4-1	TRBJ2-1	TRBD2	many
TGTGCCAGCAGCAAAGTGGGAGAGCGCTCCTACGAGCAGTACTTC	CASSKVGERSYEQYF	TRBV21-1	TRBJ2-7	-	many
TGCAGTGCTAGGTCGAGTAGCGGAGTCTACGAGCAGTACTTC	CSARSSSGVYEQYF	TRBV20-1	TRBJ2-7	-	many
TGTGCCAGCAGTTACCCTCGACCACCCCCCTACGAGCAGTACTTC	CASSYPRPPPYEQYF	TRBV6-5	TRBJ2-7	-	many
TGTGCCAGCAGCTTCAGTGGACAGGGGGATACGCAGTATTTT	CASSFSGQGDTQYF	TRBV7-9	TRBJ2-3	TRBD1	many
TGCAGCGTTCAACAACAGGGGAACACTGAAGCTTTCTTT	CSVQQQGNTEAFF	TRBV29-1	TRBJ1-1	-	few
TGTGCCAGCAGACCCCGAATCACGACAGGAACCTACGAGCAGTACTTC	CASRPRITTGTYEQYF	TRBV21-1	TRBJ2-7	-	-
TGTGCCAGCAGTTTAGGGGACAGGGGCCACTATGGCTACACCTTC	CASSLGDRGHYGYTF	TRBV12-3/TRBV12-4	TRBJ1-2	TRBD1	many
TGTGCCAGCAGCGTAGGTCAGAGCACCGGGGAGCTGTTTTTT	CASSVGQSTGELFF	TRBV9	TRBJ2-2	-	many
TGTGCCAGCAGCTTAGGGGGACTAGCGGGAACTCAAGAGACCCAGTACTTC	CASSLGGLAGTQETQYF	TRBV7-2	TRBJ2-5	TRBD2	many
TGTGCCACCAGCAGGGCCCCCCAAGGACAGGACCCGCAGTATTTT	CATSRAPQGQDPQYF	TRBV15	TRBJ2-3	TRBD1	many
TGCGCCAGCAGCTTATCCGGGACTAACCAAAATGAGCAGTTCTTC	CASSLSGTNQNEQFF	TRBV5-1	TRBJ2-1	TRBD2	few
TGTGCCAGTAGTATAACAGGGAATCAGCCCCAGCATTTT	CASSITGNQPQHF	TRBV19	TRBJ1-5	-	many
TGTGCCAGCAGCTATGGGGGGGTGGCTTTCTTT	CASSYGGVAFF	TRBV11-2	TRBJ1-1	-	many
TGTGCCAGCAGTGAAGGCTGGAAGAACTACGAGCAGTACTTC	CASSEGWKNYEQYF	TRBV6-1	TRBJ2-7	-	many
TGTGCCAGCACCCTCTCGGGGGCCGAGCAGTACTTC	CASTLSGAEQYF	TRBV28	TRBJ2-7	-	many
TGTGCCAGCAGGGGCACCCGGGACCGAAGCCGAAATGAGCAGTTCTTC	CASRGTRDRSRNEQFF	TRBV28	TRBJ2-1	-	many
TGTGCCAGCAACCGGGACGGGGCGCGAAATGAGCAGTTCTTC	CASNRDGARNEQFF	TRBV7-2	TRBJ2-1	-	many
TGTGCCAGCAGCTTGTATCCGGACCCTGGGAACGAGCAGTACTTC	CASSLYPDPGNEQYF	TRBV7-7	TRBJ2-7	-	many
TGTGCCAGCAGCCCCGGACAGACCTCCTATAATTCACCCCTCCACTTT	CASSPGQTSYNSPLHF	TRBV6-5	TRBJ1-6	-	many
TGTGCCAGCAGCCGAGACTACGAGCAGTACTTC	CASSRDYEQYF	TRBV3-1	TRBJ2-7	-	few
TGCGCCAGCAGCGGGACAGTGAACACTGAAGCTTTCTTT	CASSGTVNTEAFF	TRBV5-1	TRBJ1-1	TRBD1	few
TGTGCCAGCAGTTTAGGGCTAGCGGACCACACCGGGGAGCTGTTTTTT	CASSLGLADHTGELFF	TRBV28	TRBJ2-2	TRBD2	many
TGCAGCGTTGAAGGGGGGGACTTAAACAATGAGCAGTTCTTC	CSVEGGDLNNEQFF	TRBV29-1	TRBJ2-1	-	many
TGTGCCAGCAGCCCTACTCAAGCCGTGGGTTACAATGAGCAGTTCTTC	CASSPTQAVGYNEQFF	TRBV7-6	TRBJ2-1	-	many
TGTGCCAGCAACCCCAGCTCTGGAAACACCATATATTTT	CASNPSSGNTIYF	TRBV6-1	TRBJ1-3	-	few
TGTGCCAGCAGCCAAGTTTGGCAGGGGGGTAACAATGAGCAGTTCTTC	CASSQVWQGGNNEQFF	TRBV3-1	TRBJ2-1	-	many
TGTGCCAGCAGCCCTAGCACAGATACGCAGTATTTT	CASSPSTDTQYF	TRBV25-1	TRBJ2-3	-	-
TGTGCCAGCGGCGACAGAGTGAATCAGCCCCAGCATTTT	CASGDRVNQPQHF	TRBV27	TRBJ1-5	-	many